Listed here are 32 T cell receptor beta chains from one sample, sequenced in a study of T cell responses to AZD1222 COVID-19 vaccine. Repertoires were generated with immunoSEQ multiplex PCR, while TCRdb's copy carries only in-frame clones and drops some. The table records 57,000 or so clones, over 60% of them present only once. Source: peripheral blood, taken 28 days after the second AZD1222 dose. Receptors originate from an adult who received the AZD1222 COVID-19 vaccine.

V and J are TRBV11-2 and TRBJ2-7, with no clear D. CDR1 and CDR2 from the germline V gene are SGHAT and FQNNGV. V was clipped by 5 bases and J by 3 bases, with 8 bases between them. The CDR3 runs 12 residues. The CDR3 bases are TGTGCCAGCAGCCCAACCGACTACGAGCAGTACTTC. Its protein product is CASSPTDYEQYF.

The chain employs TRBV5-1 and TRBJ2-3, with TRBD2 matching 7 bases. Germline trimming cut 0 bases from V and 3 bases from J; bases unmatched to any gene: 7. Germline V gene lookup returns CDR1 SGHRS and CDR2 YFSETQ. The CDR3 length is 16 residues. DNA for the CDR3: TGCGCCAGCAGCTTGGGTCAGACAGCGGGGACAGATACGCAGTATTTT. As protein: CASSLGQTAGTDTQYF.

The chain combines TRBV28 with TRBJ2-3, with D perhaps being TRBD1 or TRBD2 (6 bases each). V gave up 5 bases and J gave up 7 bases, with 22 bases separating them. Germline V gives CDR1 MDHEN, CDR2 SYDVKM. The CDR3 is 16 residues long. CDR3 in amino acids: CASSPQGPSGAYTQYF. Written as DNA, the CDR3 is TGTGCCAGCAGTCCCCAAGGGCCCTCGGGGGCCTATACGCAGTATTTT. The variable domain in full, with the rest retrieved from reference TRBV28 and TRBJ2-3, is DVKVTQSSRYLVKRTGEKVFLECVQDMDHENMFWYRQDPGLGLRLIYFSYDVKMKEKGDIPEGYSVSREKKERFSLILESASTNQTSMYLCASSPQGPSGAYTQYFGPGTRLTVL.

The chain recombines TRBV5-4 with TRBJ1-6; 7 bases are shared with TRBD1. Unmatched junction bases numbered 7, after V lost 0 bases and J lost 10 bases. The CDR3 is 15 residues long. Germline V gene data show CDR1 as SGHNT and CDR2 as YYREEE (reference sequence). The chain's CDR3 is CASSLDRDRRSPLHF. CDR3 sequence (DNA): TGTGCCAGCAGCTTGGACCGGGACAGAAGATCACCCCTCCACTTT.

This clone was seen more than once but under ten times. The chain uses TRBV10-1 and TRBJ2-5; 8 bases match TRBD1. The junction had 9 bases not matched to a gene; V was cut back by 11 bases and J by 4 bases. The CDR3 is made up of 13 amino acids. Germline assignment: CDR1 WNHNN and CDR2 SYGVQD (reference sequence). The CDR3 coding sequence is TGCGCCGGAAACGGACAGGGCGGAGAGACCCAGTACTTC. Its protein is CAGNGQGGETQYF.

The chain couples TRBV5-1 to TRBJ2-7, with 9 nucleotides matching TRBD1. Germline V gene sequence: CDR1 SGHRS, CDR2 YFSETQ. With V trimmed by 7 bases and J by 7 bases, 9 bases remained unmatched. The CDR3 has 13 residues. The CDR3 loop reads CASFKGQGGEQYF. Here the CDR3 DNA reads TGCGCCAGCTTCAAGGGACAGGGCGGTGAGCAGTACTTC. Combining the CDR3 with reference TRBV5-1 and TRBJ2-7 gives the whole variable domain KAGVTQTPRYLIKTRGQQVTLSCSPISGHRSVSWYQQTPGQGLQFLFEYFSETQRNKGNFPGRFSGRQFSNSRSEMNVSTLELGDSALYLCASFKGQGGEQYFGPGTRLTVT.

The chain has TRBV5-6 and TRBJ1-4; no reliable D call. The V and J ends lost 1 base and 5 bases respectively, with 12 bases between them. CDR3 length: 15 residues. Germline V CDR1 and CDR2: SGHDT, YYEEEE. CDR3 amino acids: CASSLWQALNEKLFF. The CDR3 bases are TGTGCCAGCAGCTTGTGGCAGGCGCTCAATGAAAAACTGTTTTTT.

The genes are TRBV24-1 and TRBJ2-7, with 7 nucleotides matching TRBD2. CDR1 and CDR2 from the germline V gene are KGHDR and SFDVKD. The ends lost 9 bases at V and 3 bases at J; junction bases unmatched: 1. CDR3 length: 11 residues. CDR3 protein: CATSGGYEQYF. CDR3 bases: TGTGCCACCTCGGGAGGCTACGAGCAGTACTTC.

This clone was seen once. The V call is TRBV6-2 or TRBV6-3, the J call TRBJ2-1, with D unclear. Germline loops: CDR1 MNHEY, CDR2 SVGEGT. V lost 0 bases to trimming and J lost 2 bases, with 14 bases between them. The CDR3 covers 17 residues. The CDR3 here is CASSYSITRVPYNEQFF. In nucleotides, the CDR3 is TGTGCCAGCAGTTACTCGATAACCCGGGTCCCCTACAATGAGCAGTTCTTC.

This chain links TRBV29-1 with TRBJ1-1, with D tentatively TRBD1 (5 bases). V shed 6 bases and J shed 2 bases, with 19 bases lying between them. This CDR3 is 15 amino acids long. Germline V gene lookup returns CDR1 SQVTM and CDR2 ANQGSEA. DNA of the CDR3: TGCAGCGTCGACAATTCAGACAGCTTAAACACTGAAGCTTTCTTT. Translation: CSVDNSDSLNTEAFF.

The chain employs TRBV19 and TRBJ2-1, with D tentatively TRBD1 (7 bases). The CDR3 consists of 15 residues. Trimming stripped 4 bases from V and 4 bases from J, with 14 bases between. Germline assignment: CDR1 LNHDA and CDR2 SQIVND (reference sequence). The CDR3 DNA reads TGTGCCAGTAGTAAGGTGACAGGGAGGTACAATGAGCAGTTCTTC. Translating gives CASSKVTGRYNEQFF.

The chain links TRBV18 to TRBJ1-5, with D perhaps TRBD1 (5 bases). Deletions cut 6 bases from V and 7 bases from J, with 13 bases between. Germline lookup yields CDR1 KGHSH and CDR2 LQKENI. The CDR3 totals 13 residues. Here the CDR3 DNA reads TGTGCCAGCTCGGGGGGGGGAGACCAGCCCCAGCATTTT. This encodes CASSGGGDQPQHF.

V is TRBV29-1 and J is TRBJ1-5; TRBD1 matches at 10 bases. The CDR3 length is 14 residues. The trim removed 4 bases at V and 11 bases at J, leaving 11 bases unmatched. From germline, CDR1 is SQVTM and CDR2 ANQGSEA. The CDR3 is CSVGQGAMGEAQHF. The CDR3, as DNA: TGCAGCGTTGGACAGGGGGCGATGGGGGAAGCCCAGCATTTT.

This chain uses TRBV19 with TRBJ2-3; TRBD2 matches 15 bases. There are 20 residues in the CDR3. V lost 5 bases to trimming and J lost 1 base; unmatched junction nucleotides: 13. Germline CDR1 LNHDA, CDR2 SQIVND (reference sequence). CDR3 region: CASSSRSGTSGGRGTDTQYF. In nucleotides, the CDR3 is TGTGCCAGTAGTTCCCGATCCGGGACTAGCGGGGGGCGAGGCACAGATACGCAGTATTTT.

This chain connects TRBV28 to TRBJ2-5, with 11 bases lining up with TRBD2. The V segment lost 2 bases and the J segment 2 bases; nucleotides outside the gene matches: 13. The CDR3 sequence is 19 residues long. Germline CDR1 and CDR2: MDHEN and SYDVKM. The CDR3 nucleotides are TGTGCCAGCAGTTTAGGTTATGCTAGCGGGGGGCCGCGGCAAGAGACCCAGTACTTC. Its translation is CASSLGYASGGPRQETQYF. Drawing the rest from reference TRBV28 and TRBJ2-5, the complete variable domain is DVKVTQSSRYLVKRTGEKVFLECVQDMDHENMFWYRQDPGLGLRLIYFSYDVKMKEKGDIPEGYSVSREKKERFSLILESASTNQTSMYLCASSLGYASGGPRQETQYFGPGTRLLVL.

The gene calls are TRBV6-2 or TRBV6-3 and TRBJ2-2; 9 positions match TRBD2. This CDR3 is 15 amino acids long. The germline V gene has CDR1 MNHEY and CDR2 SVGEGT. After removal of 3 bases from V and 7 bases from J, the junction contained 6 bases not matched to a gene. CDR3 amino acids: CASSYSGGLNGELFF. CDR3 nucleotide sequence: TGTGCCAGCAGTTATAGCGGGGGACTCAACGGGGAGCTGTTTTTT.

J is TRBJ2-1 and V is TRBV9; a possible D gene is TRBD2 (5 bases). The CDR3 length is 14 residues. Germline V gene data show CDR1 as SGDLS and CDR2 as YYNGEE. The V end lost 1 base, the J end lost 6 bases, and 11 bases lay between the germline ends. CDR3 bases: TGTGCCAGCAGCGTAAGGTTCGAGGGCAATGAGCAGTTCTTC. Translating it yields CASSVRFEGNEQFF.

V is TRBV14 and J is TRBJ1-5, with D maybe TRBD1 (5 bases). The germline V gene encodes CDR1 SGHDN and CDR2 FVKESK. The CDR3 extends over 13 amino acids. V was pared by 0 bases and J by 7 bases, with 7 bases between. The DNA for the CDR3 is TGTGCCAGCAGCCAAGAGAGGGACCAGCCCCAGCATTTT. As protein: CASSQERDQPQHF.

J is TRBJ2-2 and V is TRBV7-2; TRBD2 matches 11 bases. V gave up 3 bases and J gave up 2 bases; unmatched junction bases: 2. Germline CDR1 SGHTA, CDR2 FQGNSA. This CDR3 is built from 16 residues. In nucleotides, the CDR3 is TGTGCCAGCAGCTTTAGCGGGGGGGCCAACACCGGGGAGCTGTTTTTT. Its protein product is CASSFSGGANTGELFF.

By share of the sample, this clone is medium-sized. The chain links TRBV5-1 to TRBJ2-6; 8 bases map to TRBD1. Germline V gives CDR1 SGHRS, CDR2 YFSETQ. The CDR3 runs to 19 residues. V shed 2 bases, J shed 1 base, and the junction held 11 bases outside the gene matches. The CDR3 nucleotides read TGCGCCAGCAGCTTCACAGGGGGTCGAGGTTTTTCTGGGGCCAACGTCCTGACTTTC. This gives the protein CASSFTGGRGFSGANVLTF.

CDR3 nucleotide sequence: TGTGCCAGCAGCTTACAGGGGGTCGGCGAGCAGTACTTC. Translating it yields CASSLQGVGEQYF. The genes are TRBV7-8 and TRBJ2-7; 7 bases are shared with TRBD1. The J segment lost 6 bases and the V segment lost 2 bases, leaving 4 bases of the junction unmatched. CDR1 SGHVS and CDR2 FQNEAQ come from the germline V gene. This CDR3 is 13 amino acids long.

The chain carries TRBV5-1 and TRBJ2-3; D possibly corresponds to TRBD2 (8 bases). The CDR3 spans 14 residues. Trimming shortened V by 9 bases and J by 3 bases, and 17 bases separated the two germline ends. Germline V gene lookup returns CDR1 SGHRS and CDR2 YFSETQ. In nucleotides, the CDR3 is TGCGCCACCCGGGACAGCGGGAGTACAGATACGCAGTATTTT. This codes for CATRDSGSTDTQYF.

The chain employs TRBV7-9 and TRBJ1-6; 7 positions agree with TRBD1. CDR1 is SEHNR and CDR2 is FQNEAQ in the germline V gene (reference sequence). V shed 5 bases and J 6 bases; nucleotides not matched to a gene: 7. This CDR3 has 15 amino acids. CDR3: CASSQRGQGNSPLHF. CDR3 DNA: TGTGCCAGCAGCCAAAGGGGGCAGGGTAATTCACCCCTCCACTTT.

The gene calls are TRBV14 and TRBJ1-2; D is unclear. CDR1 and CDR2 from the germline V gene are SGHDN and FVKESK. The CDR3 consists of 12 residues. V dropped 0 bases and J dropped 7 bases, with 6 bases sitting between them. CDR3 residues: CASSQDRFGYTF. The CDR3 region has the DNA TGTGCCAGCAGCCAAGACAGGTTTGGCTACACCTTC.

The chain links TRBV18 to TRBJ1-2, with TRBD1 matching 7 bases. CDR3 length equals 14 residues. Germline V lookup: CDR1 KGHSH, CDR2 LQKENI. V was clipped by 3 bases and J by 4 bases; unmatched bases: 5. The CDR3 loop is CASSPRTGTYGYTF. The CDR3 DNA follows: TGTGCCAGCTCACCGAGGACAGGAACCTATGGCTACACCTTC. The full variable domain, in which reference TRBV18 and TRBJ1-2 provide the parts outside the CDR3, is NAGVMQNPRHLVRRRGQEARLRCSPMKGHSHVYWYRQLPEEGLKFMVYLQKENIIDESGMPKERFSAEFPKEGPSILRIQQVVRGDSAAYFCASSPRTGTYGYTFGSGTRLTVV.

This chain uses TRBV19 with TRBJ1-4, with D perhaps matching TRBD1 (5 bases). The CDR3 has 15 residues. Germline V gene lookup returns CDR1 LNHDA and CDR2 SQIVND (reference sequence). V lost 6 bases, J lost 5 bases, and 16 bases lay in between. The CDR3 region is CASSPRRAGNEKLFF. In nucleotides, the CDR3 is TGTGCCAGTAGCCCCCGGCGGGCAGGGAATGAAAAACTGTTTTTT. The complete variable domain, with remaining parts taken from reference TRBV19 and TRBJ1-4, reads DGGITQSPKYLFRKEGQNVTLSCEQNLNHDAMYWYRQDPGQGLRLIYYSQIVNDFQKGDIAEGYSVSREKKESFPLTVTSAQKNPTAFYLCASSPRRAGNEKLFFGSGTQLSVL.

In the case of this clone: One end of the junction fails to match germline, which may point to a read error. V usage is TRBV5-1 and J usage is TRBJ1-1; D is perhaps TRBD1 (5 bases). CDR1 and CDR2 (germline): SGHRS, YFSETQ. CDR3 size: 13 residues. The DNA for the CDR3 is TGCGCCAGCAGCATGACAGTGAAGACTGAAGCTTTCTTT. Translation gives CASSMTVKTEAFF.

Ten or more counts support this clone. V gene TRBV5-1 combines with J gene TRBJ1-2; no definite D call. Germline CDR1 reads SGHRS; CDR2 reads YFSETQ. The CDR3 has 13 amino acids. Deletions cut 0 bases from V and 2 bases from J, with 5 bases between. The CDR3 here is CASSLDMNYGYTF. The CDR3 coding sequence is TGCGCCAGCAGCTTGGACATGAACTATGGCTACACCTTC.

The chain couples TRBV9 to TRBJ2-7; TRBD2 matches at 7 bases. J was trimmed by 0 bases and V by 7 bases; bases with no gene match: 7. Per germline, CDR1 SGDLS and CDR2 YYNGEE. The length of the CDR3 is 14 residues. The CDR3 spells CASLLWGGSYEQYF. The CDR3 nucleotides are TGTGCCAGCCTCCTGTGGGGGGGCTCCTACGAGCAGTACTTC.

The rearrangement joins TRBV24-1 to TRBJ1-2; 9 nucleotides align to TRBD1. CDR1 and CDR2 from the germline V gene are KGHDR and SFDVKD. CDR3 length: 16 residues. The ends lost 4 bases at V and 6 bases at J; junction bases unmatched: 11. The CDR3 coding sequence is TGTGCCACCAGTGAGTCACCCGGGACAGGGAGTGATGGCTACACCTTC. It encodes CATSESPGTGSDGYTF.

The rearrangement links TRBV19 to TRBJ1-2; D call uncertain. Between the trimmed V and J ends, which lost 4 bases and 5 bases, there was a span of 14 bases. The germline gives CDR1 LNHDA, CDR2 SQIVND (reference sequence). CDR3 length: 14 amino acids. The CDR3 loop reads CASSTAGEEYGYTF. In DNA form, the CDR3 reads TGTGCCAGTAGTACCGCGGGAGAGGAGTATGGCTACACCTTC.

This clone occurred a few times. The gene calls are TRBV10-3 and TRBJ2-1; weak D call: TRBD1 (6 bases). The CDR3 has 14 residues. V was pared by 10 bases and J by 10 bases, with 23 bases between. Germline values: CDR1 ENHRY, CDR2 SYGVKD. Written as DNA, the CDR3 is TGTGCCACCACGGACAGCGACATGGCCCTAGAGCAGTTCTTC. Amino acid sequence: CATTDSDMALEQFF.